Listed below are T cell receptor beta chains from one sample, sequenced in a study of T cells in localized non-small cell lung cancer. The assay was immunoSEQ multiplex PCR, and TCRdb's table has in-frame clones only and misses some. Among over 45,000 clones, approximately 86% were seen once, and the ten largest hold about 16%. Material: PBMCs, obtained before any cancer treatment. These receptors all come from a female donor with stage II lung adenocarcinoma. Each CDR3 is given with its conserved first and last residue. D genes are given only for firm matches. Clone size is given for some rows only: seen once, a few or many times, or a class if the clone is expanded.

j_gene: TRBJ2-1
abundance: .
d_gene: .
v_gene: TRBV2
CDR3nt: TGTGCCAGCAGTGAAGCGCTTCGGACTTCGAATGAGCAGTTCTTC
CDR3aa: CASSEALRTSNEQFF

j_gene: TRBJ1-6
abundance: .
d_gene: TRBD1
v_gene: TRBV19
CDR3nt: TGTGCCAGTAGTCCGAGACAGGGTTTACGGTACAATTCACCCCTCCACTTT
CDR3aa: CASSPRQGLRYNSPLHF

j_gene: TRBJ2-7
abundance: .
d_gene: .
v_gene: TRBV15
CDR3nt: TGTGCCACCAGCACAGGCGGTAACGAGCAGTACTTC
CDR3aa: CATSTGGNEQYF

j_gene: TRBJ2-5
abundance: .
d_gene: TRBD2
v_gene: TRBV7-7
CDR3nt: TGTGCTAGCAGCTTAGCGGGGGTTCAAGAGACCCAGTACTTC
CDR3aa: CASSLAGVQETQYF

j_gene: TRBJ2-7
abundance: .
d_gene: TRBD1
v_gene: TRBV10-3
CDR3nt: TGTGCCATCAGTGAAGACAGGGGCTACGAGCAGTACTTC
CDR3aa: CAISEDRGYEQYF

j_gene: TRBJ1-5
abundance: .
d_gene: .
v_gene: TRBV19
CDR3nt: TGTGCCAGTAGTATATTGGCGGGGCGTTCCAATCAGCCCCAGCATTTT
CDR3aa: CASSILAGRSNQPQHF

j_gene: TRBJ2-2
abundance: few
d_gene: TRBD1
v_gene: TRBV7-8
CDR3nt: TGTGCCAGCAGCTGGGGGACAGGGGGCACCGGGGAGCTGTTTTTT
CDR3aa: CASSWGTGGTGELFF

j_gene: TRBJ1-6
abundance: .
d_gene: .
v_gene: TRBV7-6
CDR3nt: TGTGCCAGCAGCTCCGCTCCCTATAATTCACCCCTCCACTTT
CDR3aa: CASSSAPYNSPLHF

j_gene: TRBJ2-5
abundance: .
d_gene: .
v_gene: TRBV30
CDR3nt: TGTGCCTGGAGTGTACGAGGGCTAGCCGGAGAGACCCAGTACTTC
CDR3aa: CAWSVRGLAGETQYF

j_gene: TRBJ1-2
abundance: .
d_gene: .
v_gene: TRBV2
CDR3nt: TGTGCCAGCAGTGACCGCTTAGGGGACTATGGCTACACCTTC
CDR3aa: CASSDRLGDYGYTF

j_gene: TRBJ1-5
abundance: .
d_gene: TRBD1
v_gene: TRBV11-2
CDR3nt: TGTGCCAGCAGCCCCTCGGGGACAGCGAATCAGCCCCAGCATTTT
CDR3aa: CASSPSGTANQPQHF

j_gene: TRBJ2-7
abundance: .
d_gene: .
v_gene: TRBV2
CDR3nt: TGTGCCAGCAGTCCCCGAGACGAGCAGTACTTC
CDR3aa: CASSPRDEQYF

j_gene: TRBJ1-4
abundance: .
d_gene: .
v_gene: TRBV6-1
CDR3nt: TGTGCCAGCAGCCTTGACAGGCTGGGTGAAAAACTGTTTTTT
CDR3aa: CASSLDRLGEKLFF

j_gene: TRBJ2-7
abundance: .
d_gene: .
v_gene: TRBV13
CDR3nt: TGTGCCAGCAGCTCCAACTCCTACGAGCAGTACTTC
CDR3aa: CASSSNSYEQYF

j_gene: TRBJ1-3
abundance: .
d_gene: .
v_gene: TRBV2
CDR3nt: TGTGCCAGCGCTGACGGAAGGGGCTCTGGAAACACCATATATTTT
CDR3aa: CASADGRGSGNTIYF

j_gene: TRBJ2-7
abundance: .
d_gene: .
v_gene: TRBV29-1
CDR3nt: TGCAGCGCCAGGGGGGCCGCCTACGAGCAGTACTTC
CDR3aa: CSARGAAYEQYF

j_gene: TRBJ1-1
abundance: .
d_gene: .
v_gene: TRBV19
CDR3nt: TGTGCCAGTAGCAGGACCGGGCCGATGAACACTGAAGCTTTCTTT
CDR3aa: CASSRTGPMNTEAFF

j_gene: TRBJ2-5
abundance: once
d_gene: TRBD2
v_gene: TRBV5-1
CDR3nt: TGCGCCAGCTCAGCTAGCGGGGGGGAAGAGACCCAGTACTTC
CDR3aa: CASSASGGEETQYF

j_gene: TRBJ2-7
abundance: .
d_gene: .
v_gene: TRBV10-3
CDR3nt: TGTGCCATCAGTGGAACTGGCCTCTACGAGCAGTACTTC
CDR3aa: CAISGTGLYEQYF

j_gene: TRBJ1-4
abundance: once
d_gene: TRBD1
v_gene: TRBV4-2
CDR3nt: TGTGCCAGCAGCCAACTCGGGACAGGTAATGAAAAACTGTTTTTT
CDR3aa: CASSQLGTGNEKLFF